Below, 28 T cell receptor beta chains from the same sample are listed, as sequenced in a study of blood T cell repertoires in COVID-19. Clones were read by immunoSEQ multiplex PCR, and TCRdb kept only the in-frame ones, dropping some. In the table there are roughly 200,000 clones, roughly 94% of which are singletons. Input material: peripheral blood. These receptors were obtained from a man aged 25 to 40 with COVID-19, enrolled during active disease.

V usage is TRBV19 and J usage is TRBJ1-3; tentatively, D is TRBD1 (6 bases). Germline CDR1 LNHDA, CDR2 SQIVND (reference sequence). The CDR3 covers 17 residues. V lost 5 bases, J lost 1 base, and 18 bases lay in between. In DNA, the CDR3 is TGTGCCAGTAGTGCCCCCGGGGGGGCGATTTCTGGAAACACCATATATTTT. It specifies CASSAPGGAISGNTIYF.

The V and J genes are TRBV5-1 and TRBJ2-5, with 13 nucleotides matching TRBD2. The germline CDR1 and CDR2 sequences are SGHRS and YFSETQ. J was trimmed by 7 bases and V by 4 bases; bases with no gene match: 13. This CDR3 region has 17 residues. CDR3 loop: CASSALLAGGPAGTQYF. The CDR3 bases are TGCGCCAGCAGCGCGTTACTAGCGGGGGGGCCGGCAGGGACCCAGTACTTC.

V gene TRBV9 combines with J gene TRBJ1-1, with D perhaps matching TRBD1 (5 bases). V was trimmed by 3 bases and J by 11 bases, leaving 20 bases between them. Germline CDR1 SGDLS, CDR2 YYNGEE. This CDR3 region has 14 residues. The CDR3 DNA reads TGTGCCAGCAGCGGCCCCGGCCACAGGCCTTGGGCTTTCTTT. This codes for CASSGPGHRPWAFF.

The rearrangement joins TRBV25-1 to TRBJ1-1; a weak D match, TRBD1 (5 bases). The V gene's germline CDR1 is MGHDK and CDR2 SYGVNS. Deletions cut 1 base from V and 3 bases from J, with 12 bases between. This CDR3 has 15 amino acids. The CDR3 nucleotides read TGTGCCAGCAGTGAATGGGGCTCCCCGTACACTGAAGCTTTCTTT. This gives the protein CASSEWGSPYTEAFF.

As DNA, the CDR3 is TGTGCCAGCAGCCAGAGGACAGGGACGATGAACACTGAAGCTTTCTTT. This translates into CASSQRTGTMNTEAFF. This chain uses TRBV11-3 with TRBJ1-1, with 8 bases aligning to TRBD1. Germline loops: CDR1 SGHNT, CDR2 YENEEA. The CDR3 is made up of 16 amino acids. J lost 0 bases, V lost 5 bases, and 8 bases had no gene match. The entire variable domain, with the rest obtained from reference TRBV11-3 and TRBJ1-1, is as follows: EAGVVQSPRYKIIEKKQPVAFWCNPISGHNTLYWYLQNLGQGPELLIRYENEEAVDDSQLPKDRFSAERLKGVDSTLKIQPAELGDSAVYLCASSQRTGTMNTEAFFGQGTRLTVV.

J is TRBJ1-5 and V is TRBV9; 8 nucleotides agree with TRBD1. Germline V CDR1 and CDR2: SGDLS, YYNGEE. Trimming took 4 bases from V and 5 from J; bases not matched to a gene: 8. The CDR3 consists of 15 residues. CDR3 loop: CASSQTGAAHQPQHF. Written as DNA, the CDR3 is TGTGCCAGCAGCCAGACAGGGGCGGCCCATCAGCCCCAGCATTTT.

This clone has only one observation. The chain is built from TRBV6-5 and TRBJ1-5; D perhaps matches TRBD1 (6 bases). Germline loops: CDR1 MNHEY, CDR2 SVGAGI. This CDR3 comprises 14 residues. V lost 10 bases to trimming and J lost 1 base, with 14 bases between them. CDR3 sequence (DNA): TGTGCCATCACCCGGGACATGAGCAATCAGCCCCAGCATTTT. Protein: CAITRDMSNQPQHF.

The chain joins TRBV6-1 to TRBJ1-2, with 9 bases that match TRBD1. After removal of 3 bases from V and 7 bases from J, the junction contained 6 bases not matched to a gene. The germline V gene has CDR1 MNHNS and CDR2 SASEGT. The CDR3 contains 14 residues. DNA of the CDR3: TGTGCCAGCAGTGAGACCGGGACAGGGTCTGGCTACACCTTC. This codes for CASSETGTGSGYTF.

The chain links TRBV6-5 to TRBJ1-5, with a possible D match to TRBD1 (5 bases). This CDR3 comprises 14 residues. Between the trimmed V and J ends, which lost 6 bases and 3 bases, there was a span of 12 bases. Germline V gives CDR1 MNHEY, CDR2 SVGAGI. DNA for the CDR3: TGTGCCAGCAGAGGCGGGACGGTCAATCAGCCCCAGCATTTT. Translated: CASRGGTVNQPQHF.

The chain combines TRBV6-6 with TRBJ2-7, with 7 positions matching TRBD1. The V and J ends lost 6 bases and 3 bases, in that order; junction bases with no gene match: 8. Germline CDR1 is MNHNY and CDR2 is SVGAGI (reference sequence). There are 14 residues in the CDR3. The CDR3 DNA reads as TGTGCCAGCAGGGGCGGGCAGGGGGTCTACGAGCAGTACTTC. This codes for CASRGGQGVYEQYF.

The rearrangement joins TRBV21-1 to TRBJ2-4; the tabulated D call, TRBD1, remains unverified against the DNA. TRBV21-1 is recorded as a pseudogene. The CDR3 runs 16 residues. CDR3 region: CAPRRGHVLKGNIQYF. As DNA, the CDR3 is TGTGCCCCGAGGAGGGGGCACGTTTTGAAAGGAAACATTCAGTACTTC.

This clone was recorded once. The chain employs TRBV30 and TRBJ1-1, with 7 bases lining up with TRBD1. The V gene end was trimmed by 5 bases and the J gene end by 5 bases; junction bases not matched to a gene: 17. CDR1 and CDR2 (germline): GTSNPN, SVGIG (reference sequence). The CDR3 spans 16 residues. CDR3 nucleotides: TGTGCCTGGGACCCACGACAGGGAGTGTCGAAGACTGAAGCTTTCTTT. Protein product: CAWDPRQGVSKTEAFF.

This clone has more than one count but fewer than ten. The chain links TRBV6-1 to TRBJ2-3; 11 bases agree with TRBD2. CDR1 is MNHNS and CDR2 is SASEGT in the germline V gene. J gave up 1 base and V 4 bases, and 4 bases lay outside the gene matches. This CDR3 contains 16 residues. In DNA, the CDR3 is TGTGCCAGCAGTGGGTATAGCGGGGGGGGCACAGATACGCAGTATTTT. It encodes CASSGYSGGGTDTQYF.

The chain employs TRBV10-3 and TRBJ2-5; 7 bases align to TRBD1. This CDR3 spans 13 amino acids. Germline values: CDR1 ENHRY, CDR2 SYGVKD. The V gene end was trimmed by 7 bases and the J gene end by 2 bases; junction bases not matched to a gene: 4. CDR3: CAITQGRQETQYF. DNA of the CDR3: TGTGCCATCACACAGGGGAGACAAGAGACCCAGTACTTC.

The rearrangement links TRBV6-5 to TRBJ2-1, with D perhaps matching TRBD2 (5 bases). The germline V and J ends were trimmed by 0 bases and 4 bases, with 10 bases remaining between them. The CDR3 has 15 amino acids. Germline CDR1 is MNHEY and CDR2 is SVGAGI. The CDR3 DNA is TGTGCCAGCAGTTACTCTGGTGGGGAGTACAATGAGCAGTTCTTC. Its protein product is CASSYSGGEYNEQFF.

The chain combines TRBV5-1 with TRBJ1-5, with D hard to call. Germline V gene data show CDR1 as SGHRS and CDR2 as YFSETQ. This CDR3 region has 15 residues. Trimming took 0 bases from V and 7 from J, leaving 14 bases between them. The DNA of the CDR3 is TGCGCCAGCAGCTTGGGGGTTGGGGAGTTGCAGCCCCAGCATTTT. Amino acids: CASSLGVGELQPQHF. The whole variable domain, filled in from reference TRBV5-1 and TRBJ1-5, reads KAGVTQTPRYLIKTRGQQVTLSCSPISGHRSVSWYQQTPGQGLQFLFEYFSETQRNKGNFPGRFSGRQFSNSRSEMNVSTLELGDSALYLCASSLGVGELQPQHFGDGTRLSIL.

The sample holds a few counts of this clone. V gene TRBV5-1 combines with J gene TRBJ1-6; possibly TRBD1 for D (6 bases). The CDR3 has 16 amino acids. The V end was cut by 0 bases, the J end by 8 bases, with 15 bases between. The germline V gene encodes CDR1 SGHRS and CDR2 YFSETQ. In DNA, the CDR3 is TGCGCCAGCAGCTTGGGGGGGCCGGAGAACTATTCACCCCTCCACTTT. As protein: CASSLGGPENYSPLHF. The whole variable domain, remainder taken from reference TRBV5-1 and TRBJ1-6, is KAGVTQTPRYLIKTRGQQVTLSCSPISGHRSVSWYQQTPGQGLQFLFEYFSETQRNKGNFPGRFSGRQFSNSRSEMNVSTLELGDSALYLCASSLGGPENYSPLHFGNGTRLTVT.

The DNA for the CDR3 is TGTGCCAGCAGCTTGGGGGGGCCGACCTACAATGAGCAGTTCTTC. It specifies CASSLGGPTYNEQFF. This rearrangement joins TRBV7-6 to TRBJ2-1, with a possible D match to TRBD2 (7 bases). Per the germline V gene, CDR1 is SGHVS and CDR2 is FNYEAQ. Trimming took off 3 bases at V and 2 bases at J, with 11 bases between the two ends. This CDR3 region has 15 residues.

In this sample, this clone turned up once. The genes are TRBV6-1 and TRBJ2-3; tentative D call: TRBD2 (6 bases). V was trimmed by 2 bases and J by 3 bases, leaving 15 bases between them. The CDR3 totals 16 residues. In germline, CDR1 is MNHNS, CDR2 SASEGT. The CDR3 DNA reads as TGTGCCAGCAGTGAATGGAGGGGCCGTAAGACAGATACGCAGTATTTT. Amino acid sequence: CASSEWRGRKTDTQYF.

The CDR3 DNA follows: TGTGCCAGCAGTTTCGGGATCTCACCCCTCCACTTT. Its translation is CASSFGISPLHF. The genes are TRBV12-3 or TRBV12-4 and TRBJ1-6, with D unresolved. Trimming shortened V by 3 bases and J by 10 bases, and 7 bases separated the two germline ends. CDR3 length equals 12 residues.

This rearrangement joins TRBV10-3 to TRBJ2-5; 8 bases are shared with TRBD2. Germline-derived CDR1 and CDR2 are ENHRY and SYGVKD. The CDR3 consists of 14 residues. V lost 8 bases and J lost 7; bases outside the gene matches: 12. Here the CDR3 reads CAIGVRAGEGTQYF. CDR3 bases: TGTGCCATCGGTGTGCGAGCGGGGGAAGGGACCCAGTACTTC.

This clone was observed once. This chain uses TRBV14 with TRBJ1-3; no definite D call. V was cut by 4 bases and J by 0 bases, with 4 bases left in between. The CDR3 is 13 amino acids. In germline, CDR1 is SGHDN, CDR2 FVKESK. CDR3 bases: TGTGCCAGCAGCCGCAGCTCTGGAAACACCATATATTTT. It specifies CASSRSSGNTIYF.

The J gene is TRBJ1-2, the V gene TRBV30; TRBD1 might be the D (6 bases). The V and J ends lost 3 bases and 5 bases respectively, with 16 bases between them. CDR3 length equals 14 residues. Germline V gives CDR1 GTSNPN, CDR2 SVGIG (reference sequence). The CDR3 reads CAWRRGSGLYGYTF. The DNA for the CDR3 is TGTGCCTGGAGAAGGGGGTCGGGTTTGTATGGCTACACCTTC.

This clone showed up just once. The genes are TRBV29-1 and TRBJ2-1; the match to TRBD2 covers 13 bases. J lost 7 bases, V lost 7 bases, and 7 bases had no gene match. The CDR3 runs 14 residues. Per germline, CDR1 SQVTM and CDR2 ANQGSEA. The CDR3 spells CSGQTSGGTNEQFF. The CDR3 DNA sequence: TGCAGCGGACAGACTAGCGGGGGGACGAATGAGCAGTTCTTC.

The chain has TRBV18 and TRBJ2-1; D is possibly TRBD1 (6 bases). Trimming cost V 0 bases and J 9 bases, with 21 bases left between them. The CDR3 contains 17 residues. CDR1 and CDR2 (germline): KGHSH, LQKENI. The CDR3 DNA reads TGTGCCAGCTCACCACCGTCGGGACAAATCACTAGTGTTGAGCAGTTCTTC. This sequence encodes CASSPPSGQITSVEQFF.

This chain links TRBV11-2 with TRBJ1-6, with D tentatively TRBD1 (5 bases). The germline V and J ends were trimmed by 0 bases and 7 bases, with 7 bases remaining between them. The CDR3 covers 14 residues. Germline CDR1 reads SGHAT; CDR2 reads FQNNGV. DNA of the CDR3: TGTGCCAGCAGCTTAGAGACAGAGAATTCACCCCTCCACTTT. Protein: CASSLETENSPLHF.

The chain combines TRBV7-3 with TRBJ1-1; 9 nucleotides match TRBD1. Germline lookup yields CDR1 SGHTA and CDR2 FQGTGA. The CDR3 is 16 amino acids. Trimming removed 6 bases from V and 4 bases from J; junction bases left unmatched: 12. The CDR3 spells CASSYSRGQGSTEAFF. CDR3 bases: TGTGCCAGCAGTTACTCTCGGGGACAGGGTTCCACTGAAGCTTTCTTT.

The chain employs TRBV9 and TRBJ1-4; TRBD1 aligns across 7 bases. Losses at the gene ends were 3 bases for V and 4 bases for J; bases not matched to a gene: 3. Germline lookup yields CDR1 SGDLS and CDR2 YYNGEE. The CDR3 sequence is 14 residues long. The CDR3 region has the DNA TGTGCCAGCAGCGCGGGGACAGATAATGAAAAACTGTTTTTT. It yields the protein CASSAGTDNEKLFF.